Sequencing of this TCR beta chain was carried out in a study of blood T cell repertoires in COVID-19. As for the study in general: Material from acute and convalescent COVID-19 was sourced from the United States, Italy and Spain. T cells, B-cell-depleted T cells, or PBMCs supplied cDNA or gDNA.

V shed 0 bases and J 5 bases; nucleotides not matched to a gene: 15. The CDR3 sequence is 19 residues long. Germline values: CDR1 KGHSH, CDR2 LQKENI. The authors' processing: Reference gene primer amplification yielded estimated nucleated cell counts. The assay was immunoSEQ multiplex PCR, and TCRdb's table has in-frame clones only and misses some. V, J and clone size were drawn from that table, and D and trimming were deduced from the DNA. The sample carries around 140,000 clones, roughly 84% recorded once. Sequenced: peripheral blood. The chain carries TRBV18 and TRBJ2-7; 11 bases fit TRBD2. This sequence was found in a man aged 60 to 75 with active or convalescent COVID-19. CDR3 sequence (DNA): TGTGCCAGCTCACCACCGGAACTAGCGGGAGCGAGGAGGAGGGACGAGCAGTACGTC. Its protein product is CASSPPELAGARRRDEQYV.